The rows below give T cell receptor beta chains drawn from one sample of a study of shared clonotypes between healthy human individuals. Sequencing was performed with immunoSEQ multiplex PCR; in TCRdb, only in-frame clones are kept and a portion is missing. The data contain about 1 million clones, about 75% of them singletons. The source material was memory CD4+ T cells sorted from blood. The source of these receptors is a man aged 18 to 30 in good health. Each CDR3 is given with its conserved first and last residue. Each record gives: V gene, D gene, J gene, clone size, CDR3 protein, CDR3 DNA. A D gene is named only where the DNA matches it firmly. Clone size appears in some rows only: once, few, many, or a class for an expanded clone.

TRBV25-1,.,TRBJ2-1,.,CASIGTPSYNEQFF,TGTGCCAGCATCGGGACACCCTCCTACAATGAGCAGTTCTTC
TRBV5-1,.,TRBJ2-7,many,CASAGTTYEQYF,TGCGCCAGCGCCGGGACCACCTACGAGCAGTACTTC
TRBV2,.,TRBJ1-1,.,CASSPLPGSGTEAFF,TGTGCCAGCAGCCCACTTCCGGGGTCAGGCACTGAAGCTTTCTTT
TRBV7-2,TRBD1,TRBJ2-3,.,CASSSGTGPTDTQYF,TGTGCCAGCAGCTCCGGGACAGGGCCGACAGATACGCAGTATTTT
TRBV5-1,.,TRBJ2-1,.,CASTPAGSSYNEQFF,TGCGCCAGCACTCCGGCCGGCTCCTCCTACAATGAGCAGTTCTTC
TRBV7-8,.,TRBJ2-5,few,CASSIDRALYQETQYF,TGTGCCAGCAGCATCGACAGAGCCTTGTACCAAGAGACCCAGTACTTC
TRBV6-6,.,TRBJ2-1,.,CASSSTTRGAYNEQFF,TGTGCCAGCAGTTCCACGACTAGGGGCGCCTACAATGAGCAGTTCTTC
TRBV2,TRBD1,TRBJ2-7,.,CASSESPGGSYEQYF,TGTGCCAGCAGTGAATCTCCAGGGGGATCCTACGAGCAGTACTTC
TRBV5-6,TRBD1,TRBJ2-7,.,CASSWAGTVYEQYF,TGTGCCAGCAGCTGGGCCGGGACAGTATACGAGCAGTACTTC
TRBV18,TRBD1,TRBJ1-5,.,CASSPSLLGTGANQPQHF,TGTGCCAGCTCACCCTCCTTATTAGGGACAGGCGCAAATCAGCCCCAGCATTTT
TRBV30,TRBD1,TRBJ1-2,.,CAWSNRQGIGGYTF,TGTGCCTGGAGTAATCGACAGGGAATAGGGGGCTACACCTTC
TRBV5-1,.,TRBJ2-3,many,CASSSGLFPSTDTQYF,TGCGCCAGCAGCTCGGGACTCTTCCCAAGCACAGATACGCAGTATTTT
TRBV10-3,.,TRBJ2-2,.,CAISPSAGYTGELFF,TGTGCCATCAGCCCAAGCGCGGGTTACACCGGGGAGCTGTTTTTT
TRBV10-3,.,TRBJ2-3,.,CAIRSTDTQYF,TGTGCCATCAGGAGCACAGATACGCAGTATTTT
TRBV4-1,TRBD2,TRBJ2-3,.,CASSQQLSGRAQDTQYF,TGCGCCAGCAGCCAACAACTTAGCGGGAGGGCCCAAGATACGCAGTATTTT
TRBV11-2,TRBD1,TRBJ2-1,.,CASSLSQGAYNEQFF,TGTGCCAGCAGCCTTTCACAGGGGGCTTACAATGAGCAGTTCTTC
TRBV18,TRBD1,TRBJ1-6,.,CASSPPGQNNSPLHF,TGTGCCAGCTCACCACCGGGACAGAATAATTCACCCCTCCACTTT
TRBV13,.,TRBJ2-5,.,CASSLGLALETQYF,TGTGCCAGCAGCTTAGGACTAGCCCTCGAGACCCAGTACTTC
TRBV5-6,.,TRBJ1-2,.,CASSRLGENYGYTF,TGTGCCAGCAGCCGATTGGGGGAAAACTATGGCTACACCTTC
TRBV11-2,.,TRBJ2-3,.,CASSLGKITDTQYF,TGTGCCAGCAGCTTAGGGAAGATCACAGATACGCAGTATTTT
TRBV11-3,.,TRBJ2-2,few,CASSYSEQGGNTGELFF,TGTGCCAGCAGCTACTCCGAACAGGGTGGGAACACCGGGGAGCTGTTTTTT
TRBV28,.,TRBJ2-3,.,CASSYDLGGTRTDTQYF,TGTGCCAGCAGTTATGACCTAGGTGGCACGCGAACAGATACGCAGTATTTT